These 10 T cell receptor beta chains originate from one sample sequenced in a study of Graves' ophthalmopathy and Graves' hyperthyroidism (dated by TCRdb to the late 2010s). The instrument given in TCRdb is Illumina HiSeq 2000. For repertoire sequencing, TCR beta CDR3 regions were amplified from RNA transcripts. The first round was an RT-PCR using HTBI primers with the Qiagen OneStep RT-PCR kit, and this first round was followed by a second-round multiplex PCR, then size selection and purification. TCRdb cleaned the public reads at Q25 with fastp, built clones with MiXCR and kept in-frame beta chains. Every entry covers one CDR3 protein and lists the most common genes and DNA from its rows. In this sample the table shows roughly 400,000 distinct CDR3 sequences, about a sixth of which occur a single time. About 1.4% of the sample lies in the top ten. The material sequenced was peripheral blood. Receptors were obtained from a woman in her late teens or twenties with Graves' ophthalmopathy. Donor details come from another sample of the same person, matched by shared clones.

This clonotype was seen ten or more times. The rearrangement links TRBV6-2 or TRBV6-3 to TRBJ2-7, with 15 bases identical to TRBD2. CDR3 length: 16 amino acids. The germline CDR1 and CDR2 sequences are MNHEY and SVGEGT. V was pared by 5 bases and J by 0 bases, with 2 bases of the junction left unmatched. The CDR3 coding sequence is TGTGCCAGCAGTCCGGGACTAGCGGGGGGCTCCTACGAGCAGTACTTC. Encoded protein: CASSPGLAGGSYEQYF.

Remarks on this clonotype: This may arise from a read error, as a much more abundant clone is one base away. The CDR3 does not close with the conserved phenylalanine or tryptophan, likely indicating a read error. V and J are TRBV7-8 and TRBJ2-5; TRBD2 is a possible D gene (7 bases). The CDR3 totals 12 residues. Looked up from germline, CDR1 is SGHVS and CDR2 is FQNEAQ. V was cut by 6 bases and J by 5 bases, with 10 bases left in between. CDR3 nucleotides: TGTGCCAGCAGGCGGGGGCTTGAGACCCAGTACCTC. Protein sequence: CASRRGLETQYL.

J is TRBJ1-1 and V is TRBV9, with 12 bases aligning to TRBD1. V dropped 4 bases and J dropped 9; count of bases not matched to a gene: 13. Per the germline V gene, CDR1 is SGDLS and CDR2 is YYNGEE. This CDR3 contains 16 residues. The CDR3 bases are TGTGCCAGCAGCCCGACTCCTATGGGACAGGGGGCGCAAGCTTTCTTT. This codes for CASSPTPMGQGAQAFF.

Ten or more counts support this clonotype. The chain joins TRBV6-2 or TRBV6-3 to TRBJ1-5; D unclear. Germline V gene sequence: CDR1 MNHEY, CDR2 SVGEGT. CDR3 size: 11 residues. V was clipped by 3 bases and J by 11 bases, with 8 bases between them. CDR3 residues: CASSYIGTQHF. The DNA of the CDR3 is TGTGCCAGCAGTTATATCGGGACCCAGCATTTT.

This clonotype was counted ten times or more. The chain links TRBV15 to TRBJ1-2, with D perhaps TRBD1 (6 bases). The germline V gene has CDR1 LNHNV and CDR2 YYDKDF (reference sequence). V was pared by 0 bases and J by 8 bases, with 13 bases between. The CDR3 covers 14 residues. The CDR3: CATSRDRGAIGYTF. The CDR3 nucleotides are TGTGCCACCAGCAGAGATAGGGGGGCCATCGGCTACACCTTC.

This clonotype has a count of ten or more. J is TRBJ2-2 and V is TRBV6-2 or TRBV6-3; no reliable D call. Trimming removed 8 bases at V and 5 bases at J, with 9 bases between. The CDR3 has 12 amino acids. Germline assignment: CDR1 MNHEY and CDR2 SVGEGT. This chain's CDR3 is CASHLGTGELFF. In DNA form, the CDR3 reads TGTGCCAGCCATTTAGGAACCGGGGAGCTGTTTTTT.

This clonotype was detected many times. The rearrangement links TRBV20-1 to TRBJ1-6; D call uncertain. CDR3 size: 14 residues. V lost 3 bases and J lost 6, with 12 bases in between. Germline assignment: CDR1 DFQATT and CDR2 SNEGSKA (reference sequence). The CDR3 loop is CSASLTRLNSPLHF. As DNA, the CDR3 is TGCAGTGCTAGCCTAACAAGGCTTAATTCACCCCTCCACTTT.

A note on this clonotype: This may be a read error: a much more frequent sequence differs by one nucleotide. This chain joins TRBV5-1 and TRBJ2-2; weak D call: TRBD2 (5 bases). Germline assignment: CDR1 SGHRS and CDR2 YFSETQ. CDR3 length: 14 residues. V lost 8 bases, J lost 6 bases, and 17 bases lay in between. The CDR3 reads CASTEGSWAGELFF. DNA of the CDR3: TGCGCCAGTACCGAGGGTAGCTGGGCCGGGGAGCTGTTTTTT.

This clonotype was recorded many times. V usage is TRBV7-2 and J usage is TRBJ2-1, with 9 bases aligning to TRBD2. CDR1 and CDR2 (germline): SGHTA, FQGNSA. The CDR3 loop spans 16 amino acids. Trimming removed 1 base from V and 10 bases from J; junction bases left unmatched: 11. As DNA, the CDR3 is TGTGCCAGCAGCTTAGGGGGGACTAGCAGAGCGCGGGAGCAGTTCTTC. Translation: CASSLGGTSRAREQFF.

This chain connects TRBV12-3 or TRBV12-4 to TRBJ1-1; tentative D call: TRBD1 (5 bases). The CDR3 length is 14 residues. Trimming removed 6 bases at V and 2 bases at J, with 13 bases between. The CDR3 DNA reads as TGTGCCAGCAGCCATCGGCAGGGCAACACTGAAGCTTTCTTT. It translates to CASSHRQGNTEAFF.